The entry that follows covers one TCR beta chain sequence. V lost 2 bases, J lost 3 bases, and 9 bases lay in between. Germline CDR1 SGHDT, CDR2 YYEEEE. This CDR3 spans 13 amino acids. These data are taken from a study of control samples from healthy donors and cancer patients. Assay: immunoSEQ multiplex PCR; the TCRdb copy retains only in-frame clones and omits some. The table includes about 54,000 clones, around 95% detected once. The chain recombines TRBV5-6 with TRBJ2-7, with TRBD2 as a possible D gene (5 bases). The receptor's source is a woman in her 30s in good health. Sequencing was performed on blood. Here the CDR3 reads CASSLVRGYEQYF. CDR3 DNA sequence: TGTGCCAGCAGCTTAGTCCGGGGCTACGAGCAGTACTTC. The whole variable domain, remainder taken from reference TRBV5-6 and TRBJ2-7, is DAGVTQSPTHLIKTRGQQVTLRCSPKSGHDTVSWYQQALGQGPQFIFQYYEEEERQRGNFPDRFSGHQFPNYSSELNVNALLLGDSALYLCASSLVRGYEQYFGPGTRLTVT.